Listed here are 32 T cell receptor beta chains from one sample, sequenced in a study of Graves' ophthalmopathy and Graves' hyperthyroidism. Amplification of TCR beta CDR3 regions used RNA transcripts. HTBI-primed first-round RT-PCR preceded second-round multiplex PCR. MiXCR was run by TCRdb on the multiplex PCR reads, yielding one entry per CDR3 protein. The sample yields under 800,000 distinct CDR3 sequences, around a fifth seen once. Material: peripheral blood. The source of these receptors is a young woman with stable Graves' hyperthyroidism. Some clones in this sample may be carry-over from other donors' samples.

The gene calls are TRBV5-1 and TRBJ2-3; D remains ambiguous. This CDR3 region has 15 residues. Trimming took 5 bases from V and 3 from J, leaving 16 bases between them. Per the germline V gene, CDR1 is SGHRS and CDR2 is YFSETQ. In DNA, the CDR3 is TGCGCCAGCAGTCCTAGACAATCTAGTACAGATACGCAGTATTTT. Protein: CASSPRQSSTDTQYF.

The V call is TRBV6-1, the J call TRBJ1-5, with 7 bases fitting TRBD1. Germline assignment: CDR1 MNHNS and CDR2 SASEGT. The CDR3 contains 17 residues. V was clipped by 7 bases and J by 2 bases; unmatched bases: 14. CDR3 nucleotide sequence: TGTGCCAGCACCCCCAGGGGGTCCTCCTCTGGCAATCAGCCCCAGCATTTT. Translation gives CASTPRGSSSGNQPQHF.

The chain is built from TRBV6-1 and TRBJ1-5, with 11 bases that match TRBD1. CDR3 length equals 19 residues. Germline values: CDR1 MNHNS, CDR2 SASEGT. With V trimmed by 7 bases and J by 1 base, 15 bases remained unmatched. CDR3 amino acids: CASNHPRTGGWGSNQPQHF. The CDR3 DNA reads TGTGCCAGCAACCACCCTCGGACAGGGGGCTGGGGAAGCAATCAGCCCCAGCATTTT.

This clonotype was found many times. The rearrangement links TRBV7-3 to TRBJ2-7; 9 nucleotides line up with TRBD1. After removal of 6 bases from V and 0 bases from J, the junction contained 6 bases not matched to a gene. CDR1 is SGHTA and CDR2 is FQGTGA in the germline V gene. This CDR3 contains 15 residues. The CDR3 loop reads CASRYGQGSSYEQYF. For the CDR3, the DNA is TGTGCCAGCAGGTACGGACAGGGGAGCTCCTACGAGCAGTACTTC.

This clonotype was counted a few times. An end of the junction differs from the germline gene, which may be a read error. This chain joins TRBV19 and TRBJ1-2; perhaps TRBD1 as D (5 bases). The CDR3 has 14 residues. Germline V lookup: CDR1 LNHDA, CDR2 SQIVND (reference sequence). The DNA for the CDR3 is TGTGCCAGTACTTCTACCGGGACGTTCTATGGCTATACCTTC. As protein: CASTSTGTFYGYTF.

This clonotype was recorded at least ten times. The rearrangement joins TRBV6-5 to TRBJ1-1; D is possibly TRBD1 (5 bases). Trimming took 2 bases from V and 5 from J, leaving 9 bases between them. Germline V gene lookup returns CDR1 MNHEY and CDR2 SVGAGI. The CDR3 runs to 13 residues. The CDR3 spells CASSYLQETEAFF. DNA for the CDR3: TGTGCCAGCAGTTACCTACAGGAAACTGAAGCTTTCTTT.

Comment on this clonotype: A much larger clone sits a single nucleotide away, making a read error possible. The CDR3 here is CATSRDQVEAFF. The CDR3, as DNA: TGTGCCACCAGCAGAGATCAGGTAGAAGCTTTCTTT. This sequence joins TRBV15 and TRBJ1-1; D is unresolved. The CDR3 contains 12 residues. V was cut by 0 bases and J by 8 bases, with 7 bases left in between. Germline CDR1 is LNHNV and CDR2 is YYDKDF (reference sequence).

At least ten counts were recorded for this clonotype. V and J are TRBV6-5 and TRBJ2-2; D tentatively fits TRBD1 or TRBD2 (5 bases each). Germline lookup yields CDR1 MNHEY and CDR2 SVGAGI. The CDR3 has 13 residues. Trimming shortened V by 10 bases and J by 2 bases, and 11 bases separated the two germline ends. For the CDR3, the DNA is TGTGCCACTGACCGGGACAACACCGGGGAGCTGTTTTTT. This encodes CATDRDNTGELFF.

This clonotype has at least ten counts. The V gene is TRBV25-1, the J gene TRBJ1-2; D possibly corresponds to TRBD1 (6 bases). The CDR3 runs to 14 residues. V was trimmed by 3 bases and J by 2 bases, leaving 10 bases between them. CDR1 and CDR2 from the germline V gene are MGHDK and SYGVNS. CDR3 region: CASSDGQKNYGYTF. The CDR3 DNA follows: TGTGCCAGCAGTGACGGACAGAAGAACTATGGCTACACCTTC.

This clonotype was seen ten or more times. The junction does not match germline at one end; this may be a read error. This chain joins TRBV29-1 and TRBJ1-1, with D perhaps TRBD1 (6 bases). The CDR3 is 15 amino acids. The germline gives CDR1 SQVTM, CDR2 ANQGSEA. The chain's CDR3 is CSVNRWGGLGTEAFF. The CDR3 nucleotides read TGCAGCGTGAACCGATGGGGGGGGCTCGGGACTGAGGCTTTCTTT.

In this sample, this clonotype turned up a few times. This rearrangement joins TRBV30 to TRBJ1-1, with 8 bases lining up with TRBD1. J was trimmed by 4 bases and V by 4 bases; bases with no gene match: 5. The germline CDR1 and CDR2 sequences are GTSNPN and SVGIG (reference sequence). The CDR3 spans 13 residues. CDR3 DNA sequence: TGTGCCTGGACCCGACAGGGGAGCACTGAAGCTTTCTTT. Residues: CAWTRQGSTEAFF.

There are a few counts of this clonotype. V and J are TRBV6-5 and TRBJ2-7, with a possible D match to TRBD2 (5 bases). Trimming pared 3 bases from V and 5 bases from J, leaving 17 bases between. The germline CDR1 and CDR2 sequences are MNHEY and SVGAGI. CDR3 length equals 15 residues. The CDR3 DNA reads as TGTGCCAGCAGTTATCTTTTACGTGGGAGTGACGAGCAGTACTTC. Amino acid sequence: CASSYLLRGSDEQYF.

This clonotype appeared many times. The CDR3, as DNA: TGTGCCAGCAGGGGGATTTGGGCCTACGAGCAGTACTTC. Amino acid sequence: CASRGIWAYEQYF. V is TRBV6-4 and J is TRBJ2-7; D is unresolved. V lost 6 bases, J lost 2 bases, and 11 bases lay in between. CDR3 length: 13 residues. The germline V gene has CDR1 MRHNA and CDR2 SNTAGT.

This clonotype was counted many times. The chain uses TRBV12-5 and TRBJ2-2; D is perhaps TRBD1 (6 bases). Between the trimmed V and J ends, which lost 2 bases and 4 bases, there was a span of 11 bases. From germline, CDR1 is LGHNT and CDR2 FRNRAP. The CDR3 has 15 amino acids. The CDR3 region is CASGLRDTRTGELFF. CDR3 coding DNA: TGTGCTAGTGGTTTGCGGGACACTCGCACCGGGGAGCTGTTTTTT.

There are a few counts of this clonotype. The V and J genes are TRBV5-1 and TRBJ2-5; D is perhaps TRBD1 (6 bases). Looked up from germline, CDR1 is SGHRS and CDR2 is YFSETQ. V lost 10 bases, J lost 0 bases, and 13 bases lay in between. This CDR3 is 13 amino acids long. For the CDR3, the DNA is TGCGCCGGGTCCAGGGGCTACCAAGAGACCCAGTACTTC. Translation: CAGSRGYQETQYF.

This clonotype was counted at least ten times. V gene TRBV9 combines with J gene TRBJ1-5; D gene ambiguous. The ends were cut back, 3 bases at V and 7 bases at J, with 14 bases in the middle. CDR1 and CDR2 (germline): SGDLS, YYNGEE. The CDR3 has 14 amino acids. The CDR3 loop is CASSGRAQDQPQHF. In DNA form, the CDR3 reads TGTGCCAGCAGCGGCCGGGCTCAGGACCAGCCCCAGCATTTT.

In its sample, this clonotype was seen many times. The rearrangement uses TRBV7-8 and TRBJ2-5, with TRBD2 identical over 13 bases. The CDR3 length is 20 residues. The germline V gene encodes CDR1 SGHVS and CDR2 FQNEAQ. J lost 1 base, V lost 3 bases, and 14 bases had no gene match. CDR3 in amino acids: CASSFIPPGLAGVTQETQYF. The CDR3 DNA reads TGTGCCAGCAGCTTTATCCCCCCAGGACTAGCGGGGGTAACCCAAGAGACCCAGTACTTC.

This clonotype was found many times. This chain joins TRBV20-1 and TRBJ2-5; D tentatively reads TRBD1 or TRBD2 (5 bases each). Trimming shortened V by 3 bases and J by 3 bases, and 14 bases separated the two germline ends. The CDR3 sequence is 14 residues long. Per germline, CDR1 DFQATT and CDR2 SNEGSKA (reference sequence). CDR3 sequence: CSARFGTQEETQYF. CDR3 coding DNA: TGCAGTGCTAGGTTCGGGACCCAAGAAGAGACCCAGTACTTC.

This clonotype was seen many times. The rearrangement uses TRBV7-3 and TRBJ2-2; D is unclear. The CDR3 is 15 amino acids. The V end was cut by 3 bases, the J end by 0 bases, with 8 bases between. In germline, CDR1 is SGHTA, CDR2 FQGTGA. The DNA for the CDR3 is TGTGCCAGCAGCTTTGATAGCCCGAACACCGGGGAGCTGTTTTTT. Translating it yields CASSFDSPNTGELFF.

This clonotype was counted a few times. This chain links TRBV11-1 with TRBJ2-2, with D perhaps matching TRBD2 (6 bases). The CDR3 runs to 16 residues. The V end was cut by 2 bases, the J end by 1 base, with 11 bases between. Germline loops: CDR1 SGHAT, CDR2 FQDESV (reference sequence). The CDR3 reads CASSLFRGMNTGELFF. The CDR3 DNA reads TGTGCCAGCAGCTTATTTCGGGGGATGAACACCGGGGAGCTGTTTTTT. The whole variable domain, filled in from reference TRBV11-1 and TRBJ2-2, reads EAEVAQSPRYKITEKSQAVAFWCDPISGHATLYWYRQILGQGPELLVQFQDESVVDDSQLPKDRFSAERLKGVDSTLKIQPAELGDSAMYLCASSLFRGMNTGELFFGEGSRLTVL.

This clonotype was counted at least ten times. V is TRBV15 and J is TRBJ2-4, with a weak D call TRBD1 (6 bases). The CDR3 has 16 amino acids. Germline values: CDR1 LNHNV, CDR2 YYDKDF (reference sequence). The V gene lost 2 bases and the J gene lost 0 bases, with 11 bases spanning the gap. The CDR3 spells CATSRSPDRAKNIQYF. The CDR3 DNA reads as TGTGCCACCAGCAGATCCCCGGACAGAGCCAAAAACATTCAGTACTTC.

The rearrangement links TRBV30 to TRBJ2-5, with D uncertain. The germline V gene encodes CDR1 GTSNPN and CDR2 SVGIG (reference sequence). V was shortened by 6 bases and J by 4 bases, with 9 bases between the two germline ends. The CDR3 consists of 11 residues. This chain's CDR3 is CACSRSETQYF. The CDR3 DNA reads as TGTGCCTGCTCCAGGTCAGAGACCCAGTACTTC.

This clonotype showed up many times. V and J are TRBV9 and TRBJ2-5, with D hard to call. The CDR3 consists of 14 residues. Germline-derived CDR1 and CDR2 are SGDLS and YYNGEE. V shed 6 bases and J shed 2 bases, with 14 bases lying between them. CDR3 protein: CASTPPLGQETQYF. DNA for the CDR3: TGTGCCAGCACCCCCCCTCTAGGTCAAGAGACCCAGTACTTC. The whole variable domain, remainder taken from reference TRBV9 and TRBJ2-5, is DSGVTQTPKHLITATGQRVTLRCSPRSGDLSVYWYQQSLDQGLQFLIQYYNGEERAKGNILERFSAQQFPDLHSELNLSSLELGDSALYFCASTPPLGQETQYFGPGTRLLVL.

The table lists this clonotype with many counts. This rearrangement joins TRBV7-2 to TRBJ2-7; D might be TRBD1 (5 bases). In germline, CDR1 is SGHTA, CDR2 FQGNSA. The CDR3 consists of 14 residues. The V gene lost 0 bases and the J gene lost 6 bases, with 12 bases spanning the gap. CDR3 amino acids: CASSLAGLWGEQYF. CDR3 bases: TGTGCCAGCAGCTTAGCGGGGCTGTGGGGCGAGCAGTACTTC.

In this sample, this clonotype turned up many times. V gene TRBV28 combines with J gene TRBJ1-5, with D perhaps matching TRBD1 (5 bases). The CDR3 is 12 amino acids. Trimming took off 8 bases at V and 3 bases at J, with 8 bases between the two ends. Germline lookup yields CDR1 MDHEN and CDR2 SYDVKM. The CDR3 protein is CASQGNNQPQHF. In DNA, the CDR3 is TGTGCCAGCCAGGGAAACAATCAGCCCCAGCATTTT.

This clonotype appeared many times. This rearrangement joins TRBV19 to TRBJ1-5; D not certain. Trimming took 1 base from V and 0 from J, leaving 7 bases between them. CDR3 length: 15 amino acids. From germline, CDR1 is LNHDA and CDR2 SQIVND (reference sequence). CDR3 sequence: CASSIGSHSNQPQHF. For the CDR3, the DNA is TGTGCCAGTAGTATAGGCAGCCATAGCAATCAGCCCCAGCATTTT. Supplemented by reference TRBV19 and TRBJ1-5, the full variable domain reads DGGITQSPKYLFRKEGQNVTLSCEQNLNHDAMYWYRQDPGQGLRLIYYSQIVNDFQKGDIAEGYSVSREKKESFPLTVTSAQKNPTAFYLCASSIGSHSNQPQHFGDGTRLSIL.

V and J are TRBV6-1 and TRBJ1-2; 9 nucleotides align to TRBD1. Germline V gene lookup returns CDR1 MNHNS and CDR2 SASEGT. V dropped 6 bases and J dropped 8; count of bases not matched to a gene: 10. CDR3 length equals 14 residues. CDR3 amino acids: CASRPTGGSRGYTF. In DNA, the CDR3 is TGTGCCAGCAGACCAACAGGGGGCTCCCGGGGCTACACCTTC.

This clonotype was detected ten times or more. The chain recombines TRBV29-1 with TRBJ1-2, with 7 nucleotides matching TRBD1. CDR3 length: 11 amino acids. V lost 5 bases, J lost 4 bases, and 1 base stayed unmatched. CDR1 and CDR2 from the germline V gene are SQVTM and ANQGSEA. The CDR3 spells CSVRDSYGYTF. In nucleotides, the CDR3 is TGCAGCGTTCGGGACAGCTATGGCTACACCTTC.

J is TRBJ2-5 and V is TRBV28, with 11 bases matching TRBD2. Germline CDR1 is MDHEN and CDR2 is SYDVKM. There are 16 residues in the CDR3. Trimming removed 5 bases from V and 6 bases from J; junction bases left unmatched: 11. CDR3 nucleotides: TGTGCCAGCAGTACGCCCGGGACTAGCGGCATCAAGACCCAGTACTTC. Protein product: CASSTPGTSGIKTQYF.

J is TRBJ1-2 and V is TRBV11-2; 7 positions agree with TRBD1. This CDR3 region has 14 residues. V lost 5 bases and J lost 2; bases outside the gene matches: 5. Germline CDR1 is SGHAT and CDR2 is FQNNGV. The CDR3 here is CASSQDRVNYGYTF. Written as DNA, the CDR3 is TGTGCCAGCAGCCAAGACAGGGTAAACTATGGCTACACCTTC.

The chain is built from TRBV12-3 or TRBV12-4 and TRBJ1-5; D gene ambiguous. Trimming cost V 5 bases and J 0 bases, with 11 bases left between them. This CDR3 is built from 15 residues. The DNA for the CDR3 is TGTGCCAGCAGTAGTTTTTTGGCTAGCAATCAGCCCCAGCATTTT. Its protein product is CASSSFLASNQPQHF.

The V gene is TRBV19, the J gene TRBJ1-5; D is unclear. The CDR3 sequence is 14 residues long. In germline, CDR1 is LNHDA, CDR2 SQIVND (reference sequence). V was trimmed by 6 bases and J by 4 bases, leaving 13 bases between them. The CDR3 protein is CASRVSVSNQPQHF. The CDR3 nucleotides are TGTGCCAGTAGAGTCAGTGTATCAAATCAGCCCCAGCATTTT.